This T cell receptor (beta chain) was sequenced during a study of T cell repertoires in cytomegalovirus infection. The germline CDR1 and CDR2 sequences are SGHTA and FQGTGA. This CDR3 region has 16 residues. Trimming left V 2 bases short and J 6 bases short, with 16 bases between. Ten or more counts support this clonotype. Each CDR3 protein gets one entry after TCRdb re-called the reads with MiXCR. Here the sample spans about 320,000 distinct CDR3 sequences, over 7.5% being singletons. Source material: PBMCs. This clonotype was obtained from a human donor in good health (CMV status not recorded). Some clones in this sample may be carry-over from other donors' samples. The genes are TRBV7-3 and TRBJ2-2; the D gene is possibly TRBD1 (6 bases). The CDR3 bases are TGTGCCAGCAGCTTATTAGTACAGGGTGTCCCCGGGGAGCTGTTTTTT. Translated, it gives CASSLLVQGVPGELFF. The whole variable domain, filled in from reference TRBV7-3 and TRBJ2-2, reads GAGVSQTPSNKVTEKGKYVELRCDPISGHTALYWYRQSLGQGPEFLIYFQGTGAADDSGLPNDRFFAVRPEGSVSTLKIQRTERGDSAVYLCASSLLVQGVPGELFFGEGSRLTVL.